Listed here are 13 T cell receptor delta chains from one sample, sequenced in a study of Vδ1+ human thymocytes. Whole-study results and caveats: Thymic TRG and TRD repertoires appeared highly polyclonal, with Gaussian CDR3 length distributions.

These receptors lack a known antigen. Extracted RNA was reverse transcribed into cDNA. The CDR3 regions were amplified by multiplex PCR from V-gene primers to a constant-region primer. TCRdb called clones from the multiplex PCR reads again using CATT. The repertoire holds about 55,000 delta-chain clones, about 15% seen once, with under 0.55% in the top ten. Sequenced sample: Vdelta1+ gamma-delta thymocytes from the thymus. Sample subset: FACS-sorted CD3+ TCRalphabeta- TCRVdelta1+ TCRVdelta2- thymocytes. Receptors were obtained from a boy younger than two who had congenital heart surgery.

The V gene is TRDV1, the J gene TRDJ1, with 11 positions matching TRDD3. J lost 4 bases, V lost 1 base, and 23 bases had no gene match. The CDR3 runs 22 residues. CDR1 and CDR2 (germline): TSWWSYY, QGS. The chain's CDR3 is CALGEPHSGPHWGIFWSDKLIF. Written as DNA, the CDR3 is TGTGCTCTTGGGGAACCTCACTCAGGACCTCACTGGGGGATATTCTGGAGCGATAAACTCATCTTT.

The rearrangement links TRDV1 to TRDJ1; D ambiguous. Germline CDR1 reads TSWWSYY; CDR2 reads QGS. This CDR3 spans 15 amino acids. V shed 2 bases and J shed 4 bases, with 14 bases lying between them. CDR3: CALGEIQLTLDKLIF. The CDR3 region has the DNA TGTGCTCTTGGGGAAATCCAACTTACTCTCGATAAACTCATCTTT.

This clone was recorded a few times. The rearrangement links TRDV1 to TRDJ1; D is perhaps TRDD2 (5 bases). Germline V gene lookup returns CDR1 TSWWSYY and CDR2 QGS. The V gene lost 5 bases and the J gene lost 0 bases, with 16 bases spanning the gap. The CDR3 is 16 amino acids. This chain's CDR3 is CALGLPRIPYTDKLIF. CDR3 coding DNA: TGTGCTCTTGGGTTACCGCGTATTCCTTACACCGATAAACTCATCTTT.

This clone was seen more than once but under ten times. The sample holds other DNA sequences that translate to the same CDR3. The chain carries TRAV29/DV5 and TRDJ1, with 10 positions matching TRDD3. V lost 2 bases, J lost 5 bases, and 18 bases stayed unmatched. The germline gives CDR1 NSMFDY, CDR2 ISSIKDK. The CDR3 loop spans 18 amino acids. The CDR3, as DNA: TGTGCAGCAAGAAAGGGGGCATGGGGGATACTTTGCACAGATAAACTCATCTTT. Its protein is CAARKGAWGILCTDKLIF.

The chain recombines TRDV1 with TRDJ1; possible D gene TRDD3, 6 bases. Trimming shortened V by 8 bases and J by 0 bases, and 25 bases separated the two germline ends. This CDR3 spans 18 amino acids. CDR1 and CDR2 (germline): TSWWSYY, QGS. CDR3 DNA: TGTGCTCTTAAGCTACCGCAATCTGGGGACCCCTACACCGATAAACTCATCTTT. It codes for CALKLPQSGDPYTDKLIF.

This clone was observed a handful of times. The chain has TRDV1 and TRDJ1; D gene uncertain. The CDR3 loop spans 18 amino acids. V lost 0 bases, J lost 3 bases, and 20 bases lay in between. The germline CDR1 and CDR2 sequences are TSWWSYY and QGS. CDR3 sequence reads: CALGELLPQYPYADKLIF. DNA for the CDR3: TGTGCTCTTGGGGAACTTCTACCTCAGTACCCTTATGCCGATAAACTCATCTTT.

The V call is TRDV1, the J call TRDJ1; 13 nucleotides line up with TRDD3. Looked up from germline, CDR1 is TSWWSYY and CDR2 is QGS. Trimming cost V 4 bases and J 2 bases; bases outside gene matches: 19. This CDR3 spans 21 amino acids. The CDR3 loop is CALGVNLPKYWGIRITDKLIF. The CDR3 region has the DNA TGTGCTCTTGGGGTTAACCTTCCTAAGTACTGGGGGATACGCATAACCGATAAACTCATCTTT.

Concerning this clone: The junction departs from germline at one end; a sequencing error may be responsible. This chain joins TRDV1 and TRDJ1; tentative D call: TRDD3 (6 bases). CDR1 is TSWWSYY and CDR2 is QGS in the germline V gene. The CDR3 covers 22 residues. The CDR3: CALGARFPQYSTNTGCTDKLIF. The CDR3 DNA reads as TGTGCTCTTGGGGCCCGATTTCCCCAATATTCTACCAATACTGGGTGCACCGATAAGCTCATTTTT.

This clone came up a few times. The genes are TRDV1 and TRDJ1; possibly TRDD3 for D (5 bases). The CDR3 extends over 15 amino acids. Deletions cut 3 bases from V and 0 bases from J, with 11 bases between. Germline values: CDR1 TSWWSYY, CDR2 QGS. The CDR3 loop is CALGDHYWYTDKLIF. The CDR3 DNA reads TGTGCTCTTGGGGACCACTACTGGTACACCGATAAACTCATCTTT.

The V call is TRDV1, the J call TRDJ1, with TRDD3 matching over 10 bases. The CDR3 totals 20 residues. Germline CDR1 is TSWWSYY and CDR2 is QGS. V trimming: 4 bases; J trimming: 0 bases; junction bases outside the gene matches: 17. In DNA form, the CDR3 reads TGTGCTCTTGGGGGGGCTACGAAAACTGGGGGATCCCCCGACACCGATAAACTCATCTTT. It encodes CALGGATKTGGSPDTDKLIF.

In its sample, this clone was seen a few times. J is TRDJ1 and V is TRAV29/DV5; 9 nucleotides match TRDD3. The V gene's germline CDR1 is NSMFDY and CDR2 ISSIKDK. The CDR3 totals 21 residues. With 0 bases clipped from V and 0 bases from J, the junction kept 21 bases outside the gene matches. The chain's CDR3 is CAASAFRRPLTGGDYTDKLIF. DNA for the CDR3: TGTGCAGCAAGCGCGTTCCGAAGACCATTAACTGGGGGAGACTACACCGATAAACTCATCTTT.

There are a few counts of this clone. V is TRDV1 and J is TRDJ1; D not resolved. Per germline, CDR1 TSWWSYY and CDR2 QGS. V gave up 1 base and J gave up 8 bases, with 17 bases separating them. The CDR3 spans 15 residues. The CDR3: CALGEHPCSALKLIF. CDR3 nucleotide sequence: TGTGCTCTTGGGGAACATCCTTGCTCGGCCCTAAAACTCATCTTT.

The chain is built from TRDV1 and TRDJ1; TRDD3 aligns across 7 bases. The CDR3 is 17 amino acids. V gave up 0 bases and J gave up 3 bases; unmatched junction bases: 10. From germline, CDR1 is TSWWSYY and CDR2 QGS. CDR3 sequence: CALGELPQGGMADKLIF. The CDR3 bases are TGTGCTCTTGGGGAACTTCCGCAAGGGGGGATGGCCGATAAACTCATCTTT.